The subject of this entry is one TCR beta chain. Its antigen is not identified. The data stem from a study of shared clonotypes between healthy human individuals. Background on the study: CD4 naive and CD4 memory each took three plates per donor, while CD8 naive took two and CD8 memory one.

Into CD45RA+ naive and CD45RA-negative memory subsets, the CD4+ cells were split. Assay: immunoSEQ multiplex PCR; the TCRdb copy retains only in-frame clones and omits some. The table shows about 2 million clones, with 85% to 95% occurring only once. Trimming removed 9 bases from V and 9 bases from J; junction bases left unmatched: 1. The CDR3 runs 11 residues. Per germline, CDR1 SNHLY and CDR2 FYNNEI. Study-level findings and limits: The generation probabilities recorded for non-shared clonotypes fell below those of clonotypes shared by all four donors. Sampling involved blood alone; tissue repertoires likely differ.

The TCR comes from a man younger than 35 in good health. Input material: naive CD4+ T cells sorted from blood. Stated subset: CD45RA+ positively selected. This chain joins TRBV2 and TRBJ1-6, with TRBD1 identical over 8 bases. The DNA of the CDR3 is TGTGCCAGGGGACAGGCTTCACCCCTCCACTTT. It codes for CARGQASPLHF.